This paragraph covers one TCR beta chain sequence. The data were produced by immunoSEQ multiplex PCR, yet TCRdb's version contains in-frame clones alone and is incomplete. The sample gives 65,000 to 75,000 clones, roughly 86% of which show up once; approximately 5.4% is in the top ten. This entry belongs to a study of technical replicates of blood from a few donors. Germline V CDR1 and CDR2: SGHDT, YYEEEE. The CDR3 covers 13 residues. V lost 3 bases and J lost 2, with 9 bases in between. The specimen sequenced was PBMCs. The chain has TRBV5-6 and TRBJ2-7; a weak D match, TRBD1 (6 bases). The clonotype originates from a human donor in good health. Some clones in this sample may be carry-over from other donors' samples. The DNA of the CDR3 is TGTGCCAGCAGCTCGGACAGCCCCTACGAGCAGTACTTC. Protein: CASSSDSPYEQYF.